The 16 T cell receptor beta chains below all came from one sample that was sequenced in a study of T-cell reconstitution after alpha-beta-depleted transplantation in children. For these TCRs, the target antigens are not known. Construction of the TCRbeta library involved unique molecular identifiers. MiXCR, applied by TCRdb to the PCR reads, yields one record per CDR3 protein. The repertoire holds fewer than 350,000 distinct CDR3 sequences, with approximately 7.3% as singletons. General study findings and limits: Diversity and T-cell counts at one year after transplant derived mostly from new T cells.

Here the sequenced sample was peripheral blood, taken 360 days after TCRalphabeta/CD19-depleted stem cell transplant. Source of these receptors: a female patient aged 2-15 years who had a stem cell transplant for Fanconi anemia, so the T cells may come from the graft donor.

The rearrangement links TRBV11-2 to TRBJ2-3; TRBD2 might be the D (6 bases). Trimming pared 1 base from V and 5 bases from J, leaving 13 bases between. The CDR3 runs 15 residues. CDR1 and CDR2 from the germline V gene are SGHAT and FQNNGV. This CDR3 reads CASSLGGVAGDTQYF. The CDR3 DNA sequence: TGTGCCAGCAGCTTAGGGGGGGTTGCCGGAGATACGCAGTATTTT.

J is TRBJ1-5 and V is TRBV19; TRBD1 is a possible D gene (5 bases). V lost 1 base and J 4 bases, leaving 11 bases between the germline ends. The CDR3 is made up of 15 amino acids. Germline CDR1 LNHDA, CDR2 SQIVND (reference sequence). CDR3 nucleotides: TGTGCCAGTAGTATAGTCCAGGGAAGGAATCAGCCCCAGCATTTT. Translating gives CASSIVQGRNQPQHF.

This clonotype showed up many times. The gene calls are TRBV7-8 and TRBJ2-1; unclear D gene. Trimming cost V 5 bases and J 4 bases, with 21 bases left between them. From germline, CDR1 is SGHVS and CDR2 FQNEAQ. This CDR3 has 17 residues. CDR3 in DNA: TGTGCCAGCAGCCCCTACCGGACCATCCCAATATACAATGAGCAGTTCTTC. Translating gives CASSPYRTIPIYNEQFF.

The V and J genes are TRBV7-3 and TRBJ1-5; possibly TRBD1 for D (6 bases). CDR1 is SGHTA and CDR2 is FQGTGA in the germline V gene. There are 15 residues in the CDR3. Trimming pared 1 base from V and 3 bases from J, leaving 10 bases between. The chain's CDR3 is CASSLKTGDNQPQHF. As DNA, the CDR3 is TGTGCCAGCAGCTTAAAGACAGGCGACAATCAGCCCCAGCATTTT.

V and J are TRBV11-2 and TRBJ2-7; the match to TRBD1 covers 7 bases. CDR3 length equals 14 residues. The germline V gene encodes CDR1 SGHAT and CDR2 FQNNGV. V shed 2 bases and J 7 bases; nucleotides not matched to a gene: 8. As DNA, the CDR3 is TGTGCCAGCAGCTTATACGACAGGGCCCTTGAGCAGTACGTC. Its translation: CASSLYDRALEQYV.

In its sample, this clonotype was seen many times. The chain recombines TRBV12-3 or TRBV12-4 with TRBJ2-2, with 9 bases identical to TRBD1. This CDR3 region has 16 residues. Losses at the gene ends were 5 bases for V and 3 bases for J; bases not matched to a gene: 7. CDR3 sequence (DNA): TGTGCCAGCAGTAAGGGACAGGGTATGGACACCGGGGAGCTGTTTTTT. It codes for CASSKGQGMDTGELFF.

This chain uses TRBV30 with TRBJ2-7; weak D call: TRBD2 (6 bases). Trimming took 2 bases from V and 7 from J, leaving 15 bases between them. The germline gives CDR1 GTSNPN, CDR2 SVGIG (reference sequence). The CDR3 length is 13 residues. The CDR3 protein is CAWSRTGLREQYF. For the CDR3, the DNA is TGTGCCTGGAGTCGGACGGGACTTAGGGAGCAGTACTTC.

A few counts support this clonotype. The gene calls are TRBV10-2 and TRBJ2-1; 9 bases are shared with TRBD2. Germline V gene sequence: CDR1 WSHSY, CDR2 SAAADI. CDR3 length: 17 residues. The V and J ends lost 0 bases and 0 bases, in that order; junction bases with no gene match: 3. The CDR3 reads CASSESTSGFSYNEQFF. CDR3 nucleotide sequence: TGCGCCAGCAGTGAGTCAACTAGCGGGTTCTCCTACAATGAGCAGTTCTTC.

This clonotype was found a few times. The CDR3 is CASSLQAGANVLTF. The CDR3 DNA reads TGTGCCAGCAGTTTACAGGCTGGGGCCAACGTCCTGACTTTC. V is TRBV27 and J is TRBJ2-6; no clear D. Trimming shortened V by 2 bases and J by 2 bases, and 4 bases separated the two germline ends. The CDR3 is 14 amino acids. In germline, CDR1 is MNHEY, CDR2 SMNVEV (reference sequence).

This clonotype was seen a few times. The chain uses TRBV2 and TRBJ1-1, with D possibly being TRBD1 (5 bases). This CDR3 has 12 amino acids. Germline V lookup: CDR1 SNHLY, CDR2 FYNNEI. Trimming took off 7 bases at V and 4 bases at J, with 10 bases between the two ends. The CDR3 DNA sequence: TGTGCCAGCACCAGGGACGCCACTGAAGCTTTCTTT. As protein: CASTRDATEAFF.

V is TRBV29-1 and J is TRBJ1-2; unclear D gene. Trimming left V 3 bases short and J 4 bases short, with 9 bases between. Germline V CDR1 and CDR2: SQVTM, ANQGSEA. The CDR3 totals 12 residues. For the CDR3, the DNA is TGCAGCGTTGAGAGGCAGCGCTATGGCTACACCTTC. Encoded protein: CSVERQRYGYTF.

The table lists this clonotype with many counts. The chain joins TRBV5-1 to TRBJ2-7; weak D call: TRBD1 (5 bases). CDR3 length equals 13 residues. Germline CDR1 and CDR2: SGHRS and YFSETQ. The V gene lost 1 base and the J gene lost 7 bases, with 12 bases spanning the gap. The CDR3 sequence is CASSLSAGLEQYF. Written as DNA, the CDR3 is TGCGCCAGCAGCTTGTCGGCAGGGCTTGAGCAGTACTTC.

This clonotype was detected many times. V gene TRBV28 combines with J gene TRBJ2-3, with 11 bases that match TRBD2. The CDR3 is made up of 15 amino acids. Trimming took 10 bases from V and 3 from J; bases not matched to a gene: 9. Germline CDR1 reads MDHEN; CDR2 reads SYDVKM. The chain's CDR3 is CATALAGGPTDTQYF. Here the CDR3 DNA reads TGTGCCACAGCCTTAGCGGGGGGGCCAACAGATACGCAGTATTTT.

This clonotype came up many times. This chain connects TRBV28 to TRBJ2-5; TRBD1 agrees at 8 bases. Germline CDR1 is MDHEN and CDR2 is SYDVKM. Trimming removed 7 bases from V and 5 bases from J; junction bases left unmatched: 12. This CDR3 contains 15 residues. The CDR3 here is CASTLRQGAGETQYF. The CDR3 nucleotides read TGTGCCAGCACTCTACGGCAGGGGGCCGGGGAGACCCAGTACTTC.

This clonotype was recorded a few times. The chain couples TRBV5-4 to TRBJ2-2; D is ambiguous. Per germline, CDR1 SGHNT and CDR2 YYREEE (reference sequence). V lost 1 base and J lost 6, with 13 bases in between. CDR3 length: 15 residues. In DNA form, the CDR3 reads TGTGCCAGCAGCTTGCCAGGACCCCTCTCCGGGGAGCTGTTTTTT. This codes for CASSLPGPLSGELFF. Based on the CDR3 plus reference TRBV5-4 and TRBJ2-2, the full variable domain is ETGVTQSPTHLIKTRGQQVTLRCSSQSGHNTVSWYQQALGQGPQFIFQYYREEENGRGNFPPRFSGLQFPNYSSELNVNALELDDSALYLCASSLPGPLSGELFFGEGSRLTVL.

This clonotype has a single count. A junction end diverges from the germline sequence, so it may reflect a read error. The chain links TRBV20-1 to TRBJ1-5; D remains ambiguous. Germline CDR1 reads DFQATT; CDR2 reads SNEGSKA (reference sequence). The CDR3 runs 13 residues. The CDR3 sequence is CSARGTEDQPQLF. The CDR3 region has the DNA TGCAGTGCTAGAGGGACGGAGGATCAGCCCCAGCTTTTT.